The entry below describes one T cell receptor (beta chain). The target antigen is unknown. This specimen belongs to a study of OX40 agonist ivuxolimab in advanced cancers. Study in general: There were three patients with partial responses, one having hepatocellular carcinoma and two cutaneous melanoma.

TCRdb's copy holds only in-frame clones and misses some; the assay was immunoSEQ multiplex PCR. The table records about 80,000 clones, 70% to 90% of them present only once. The trim removed 1 base at V and 1 base at J, leaving 4 bases unmatched. Germline V gives CDR1 SGHVS, CDR2 FQNEAQ. There are 18 residues in the CDR3. Study outcomes and limitations: Expanded clones were, on average, more numerous among CD8+ T cells than CD4+. Part of the nonresponder group also had normalized T-cell clonal expansion that was low.

Blood specimens came from baseline, cycle 4 day 1, and cycle 7 day 1. The sequence was obtained from an adult with an advanced solid tumor such as melanoma, head and neck, liver or kidney cancer. The chain uses TRBV7-8 and TRBJ2-1, with 13 nucleotides matching TRBD2. This specimen was CD4+ or CD8+ T cells sorted from blood, taken in a trial of the OX40 agonist ivuxolimab. This CDR3 reads CASSLELAGGLSYNEQFF. The DNA of the CDR3 is TGTGCCAGCAGCTTAGAACTAGCGGGGGGGTTGTCCTACAATGAGCAGTTCTTC. Drawing the rest from reference TRBV7-8 and TRBJ2-1, the complete variable domain is GAGVSQSPRYKVAKRGQDVALRCDPISGHVSLFWYQQALGQGPEFLTYFQNEAQLDKSGLPSDRFFAERPEGSVSTLKIQRTQQEDSAVYLCASSLELAGGLSYNEQFFGPGTRLTVL.